The 22 T cell receptor beta chains given below trace back to one sample, sequenced in a study of blood T cell repertoires in COVID-19. Sequencing used immunoSEQ multiplex PCR; TCRdb keeps in-frame clones, though not all of them. The data contain a few hundred thousand clones, 90% of them singletons. Sequencing input: PBMCs or T cells enriched from blood (not recorded which). The source of these receptors is a woman under 30 with acute COVID-19.

This chain links TRBV28 with TRBJ1-5; D is perhaps TRBD1 (5 bases). V lost 3 bases to trimming and J lost 3 bases, with 12 bases between them. The CDR3 has 15 amino acids. Looked up from germline, CDR1 is MDHEN and CDR2 is SYDVKM. The CDR3 loop is CASSLGGTPNQPQHF. The CDR3 DNA follows: TGTGCCAGCAGTTTGGGGGGGACCCCCAATCAGCCCCAGCATTTT.

The chain joins TRBV28 to TRBJ1-4, with D possibly being TRBD1 (5 bases). The germline V gene has CDR1 MDHEN and CDR2 SYDVKM. Between the trimmed V and J ends, which lost 3 bases and 2 bases, there was a span of 10 bases. This CDR3 is 15 amino acids long. CDR3 nucleotide sequence: TGTGCCAGCAGTTTCGGGGCGGGGACTAATGAAAAACTGTTTTTT. This gives the protein CASSFGAGTNEKLFF.

The V gene is TRBV28, the J gene TRBJ1-2; 11 bases are a match to TRBD1. The CDR3 contains 16 residues. The trim removed 8 bases at V and 3 bases at J, leaving 11 bases unmatched. In germline, CDR1 is MDHEN, CDR2 SYDVKM. The CDR3 bases are TGTGCCAGCTGGAAGGACAGGGGGCCCCTAGACTATGGCTACACCTTC. It codes for CASWKDRGPLDYGYTF.

The chain links TRBV28 to TRBJ1-2; TRBD1 matches 8 bases. The V gene's germline CDR1 is MDHEN and CDR2 SYDVKM. The junction had 12 bases not matched to a gene; V was cut back by 5 bases and J by 4 bases. The CDR3 has 16 residues. The CDR3 spells CASSAHWDRSRYGYTF. The CDR3 DNA sequence: TGTGCCAGCAGTGCCCACTGGGACAGGTCACGCTATGGCTACACCTTC.

This chain joins TRBV5-1 and TRBJ2-7; 8 bases agree with TRBD2. CDR1 is SGHRS, CDR2 YFSETQ, per germline. CDR3 length: 15 residues. After removal of 2 bases from V and 2 bases from J, the junction contained 6 bases not matched to a gene. The CDR3 region has the DNA TGCGCCAGCAGCTTCCTGACGGGAGGGGCCTACGAGCAGTACTTC. Protein product: CASSFLTGGAYEQYF.

The rearrangement uses TRBV10-2 and TRBJ2-1; TRBD2 agrees at 13 bases. The germline V gene has CDR1 WSHSY and CDR2 SAAADI. This CDR3 contains 15 residues. V was pared by 7 bases and J by 4 bases, with 4 bases of the junction left unmatched. The CDR3 region has the DNA TGCGCCAGCATTCCGACTAGCGGGAGGTACAATGAGCAGTTCTTC. This encodes CASIPTSGRYNEQFF.

The chain links TRBV24-1 to TRBJ1-5; maybe TRBD1 (6 bases). The CDR3 runs to 16 residues. V lost 4 bases and J lost 3, with 15 bases in between. Germline V gene data show CDR1 as KGHDR and CDR2 as SFDVKD. The CDR3 is CATSDSITGYNQPQHF. The CDR3, as DNA: TGTGCCACCAGTGACTCAATTACAGGGTACAATCAGCCCCAGCATTTT.

The V gene is TRBV5-1, the J gene TRBJ2-1; 11 bases fit TRBD2. Trimming at V came to 4 bases and at J to 9 bases, leaving 9 bases not matched to a gene. The length of the CDR3 is 15 residues. Per germline, CDR1 SGHRS and CDR2 YFSETQ. CDR3 coding DNA: TGCGCCAGCAGCCTAGCCGGGACTAGCGGTAGTGAGCAGTTCTTC. Translating it yields CASSLAGTSGSEQFF.

V usage is TRBV6-5 and J usage is TRBJ1-1; 9 positions match TRBD1. With 1 base clipped from V and 4 bases from J, the junction kept 4 bases outside the gene matches. Germline V gene lookup returns CDR1 MNHEY and CDR2 SVGAGI. CDR3 size: 15 residues. CDR3 sequence (DNA): TGTGCCAGCAGTTACTTCACAGGGGGCGGCACTGAAGCTTTCTTT. This encodes CASSYFTGGGTEAFF.

The V and J genes are TRBV18 and TRBJ1-5, with D uncertain. CDR3 size: 14 residues. Between the trimmed V and J ends, which lost 4 bases and 4 bases, there was a span of 11 bases. The germline V gene has CDR1 KGHSH and CDR2 LQKENI. CDR3 nucleotide sequence: TGTGCCAGCTCACAACGGTCATCGAATCAGCCCCAGCATTTT. It translates to CASSQRSSNQPQHF.

This chain joins TRBV20-1 and TRBJ2-7; maybe TRBD2 (6 bases). The CDR3 is made up of 11 amino acids. Between the trimmed V and J ends, which lost 8 bases and 11 bases, there was a span of 19 bases. Germline V CDR1 and CDR2: DFQATT, SNEGSKA (reference sequence). The chain's CDR3 is CSSRTPGEEYF. CDR3 in DNA: TGCAGTTCCCGGACTCCGGGGGAGGAGTACTTC.

V gene TRBV7-9 combines with J gene TRBJ1-3, with a tentative D call TRBD1 (6 bases). The CDR3 has 12 residues. Germline values: CDR1 SEHNR, CDR2 FQNEAQ (reference sequence). The germline V and J ends were trimmed by 9 bases and 9 bases, with 15 bases remaining between them. The CDR3 DNA follows: TGTGCCAGTGGGGTGGGGGCAGCCACCATATATTTT. Translating gives CASGVGAATIYF.

The rearrangement links TRBV28 to TRBJ1-2; D gene unclear. The CDR3 length is 14 residues. The V gene lost 5 bases and the J gene lost 4 bases, with 14 bases spanning the gap. CDR1 is MDHEN, CDR2 SYDVKM, per germline. The CDR3: CASSPIEGSYGYTF. CDR3 DNA: TGTGCCAGCAGTCCAATTGAGGGTTCCTATGGCTACACCTTC.

This CDR3 is CASSVGWSGTGELFF. The DNA of the CDR3 is TGCGCCAGCAGCGTTGGATGGTCGGGCACCGGGGAGCTGTTTTTT. V is TRBV5-1 and J is TRBJ2-2; no reliable D call. V lost 4 bases and J lost 4, with 14 bases in between. CDR1 is SGHRS, CDR2 YFSETQ, per germline. CDR3 length: 15 amino acids. Full variable domain (missing parts from reference TRBV5-1 and TRBJ2-2): KAGVTQTPRYLIKTRGQQVTLSCSPISGHRSVSWYQQTPGQGLQFLFEYFSETQRNKGNFPGRFSGRQFSNSRSEMNVSTLELGDSALYLCASSVGWSGTGELFFGEGSRLTVL.

The chain is built from TRBV6-5 and TRBJ2-3; no firm D call. Germline V gene sequence: CDR1 MNHEY, CDR2 SVGAGI. V was trimmed by 6 bases and J by 3 bases, leaving 16 bases between them. The CDR3 length is 15 residues. CDR3: CASSQNGPGTDTQYF. CDR3 nucleotide sequence: TGTGCCAGCAGCCAGAATGGGCCTGGGACAGATACGCAGTATTTT.

J is TRBJ1-6 and V is TRBV5-8, with D unclear. This CDR3 is 15 amino acids long. The germline V gene encodes CDR1 SGHTS and CDR2 YDEGEE. Trimming shortened V by 0 bases and J by 6 bases, and 10 bases separated the two germline ends. The CDR3: CASSLEPGINSPLHF. As DNA, the CDR3 is TGTGCCAGCAGCTTGGAGCCGGGGATTAATTCACCCCTCCACTTT.

The gene calls are TRBV5-1 and TRBJ2-5; 11 bases line up with TRBD2. This CDR3 comprises 16 residues. Per germline, CDR1 SGHRS and CDR2 YFSETQ. The ends lost 3 bases at V and 1 base at J; junction bases unmatched: 5. CDR3 region: CASSYRLAGLQETQYF. DNA for the CDR3: TGCGCCAGCAGCTACCGACTAGCGGGACTCCAAGAGACCCAGTACTTC.

The genes are TRBV29-1 and TRBJ2-7; TRBD2 matches at 14 bases. The germline V gene has CDR1 SQVTM and CDR2 ANQGSEA. V lost 7 bases, J lost 3 bases, and 20 bases stayed unmatched. The CDR3 runs to 19 residues. CDR3 sequence: CSAWGSTSGLAGVIYEQYF. Here the CDR3 DNA reads TGCAGCGCATGGGGAAGCACATCGGGACTAGCGGGGGTGATCTACGAGCAGTACTTC.

The rearrangement uses TRBV7-2 and TRBJ2-3; TRBD2 agrees at 12 bases. J was trimmed by 2 bases and V by 5 bases; bases with no gene match: 5. The CDR3 sequence is 16 residues long. Germline CDR1 and CDR2: SGHTA and FQGNSA. The CDR3 region is CASSQGTSGYTDTQYF. CDR3 nucleotides: TGTGCCAGCAGCCAGGGGACTAGCGGGTACACAGATACGCAGTATTTT.

This chain uses TRBV7-2 with TRBJ1-1; D remains ambiguous. The ends were cut back, 5 bases at V and 0 bases at J, with 13 bases in the middle. The CDR3 has 15 amino acids. Germline V CDR1 and CDR2: SGHTA, FQGNSA. The DNA for the CDR3 is TGTGCCAGCAGCCAGGCGCCACCCATGAACACTGAAGCTTTCTTT. This encodes CASSQAPPMNTEAFF. Full variable domain (outside the CDR3, taken from reference TRBV7-2 and TRBJ1-1): GAGVSQSPSNKVTEKGKDVELRCDPISGHTALYWYRQSLGQGLEFLIYFQGNSAPDKSGLPSDRFSAERTGGSVSTLTIQRTQQEDSAVYLCASSQAPPMNTEAFFGQGTRLTVV.

The chain uses TRBV24-1 and TRBJ2-3; 13 bases agree with TRBD2. The V and J ends lost 7 bases and 5 bases, in that order; junction bases with no gene match: 5. Germline values: CDR1 KGHDR, CDR2 SFDVKD. This CDR3 region has 15 residues. Written as DNA, the CDR3 is TGTGCCACCAGAGGACTAGCGGGAGACTTAGATACGCAGTATTTT. Translation: CATRGLAGDLDTQYF.

The rearrangement joins TRBV25-1 to TRBJ2-2; 8 bases align to TRBD1. With V trimmed by 3 bases and J by 3 bases, 6 bases remained unmatched. Germline CDR1 is MGHDK and CDR2 is SYGVNS. The CDR3 totals 16 residues. The CDR3 DNA reads as TGTGCCAGCAGTGATCAGGGGGCGCGGGACACCGGGGAGCTGTTTTTT. It encodes CASSDQGARDTGELFF.